This T cell receptor (beta chain) was identified in a study of cytomegalovirus exposure and HLA in healthy donors. As for the study in general: Unique TCRs from HLA-typed donors, 70 million to 100 million of them, were held in an early data release.

Looked up from germline, CDR1 is SGHRS and CDR2 is YFSETQ. V was pared by 3 bases and J by 9 bases, with 12 bases of the junction left unmatched. The CDR3 runs to 16 residues. PCR involved 60 Vbeta and 13 Jbeta primers. Only in-frame clones appear in the TCRdb table, and some are missing; sequencing was by immunoSEQ multiplex PCR. The table shows under 150,000 clones, with around three quarters occurring only once. Findings of the study overall: Later work associated around 18,000 TCR beta sequences with HLA alleles at 0.05 false discovery rate. Later on, analysis showed that most CMV-associated TCR beta chains appeared to be HLA-restricted. Earlier analysis found most TCR beta V segments productive about 90% or about 30% of the time.

About this clone: What it recognizes is unknown.

This receptor was taken from a man aged 40-49 years in good health and CMV-seronegative. Material for sequencing was PBMCs. The chain employs TRBV5-1 and TRBJ2-1; the match to TRBD1 covers 10 bases. The CDR3, as DNA: TGCGCCAGCAGCTCAACCAAAGTCCGGGACAGGGGTGAGCAGTTCTTC. Translated: CASSSTKVRDRGEQFF.